The rows below give T cell receptor beta chains drawn from one sample of a study of shared clonotypes between healthy human individuals. Profiling relied on immunoSEQ multiplex PCR, and the TCRdb table lists in-frame clones only, not all of them. There are around 600,000 clones in the sample; about 96% occur only once, and less than 0.065% lies in the top ten. Sequenced: naive CD4+ T cells sorted from blood. The receptors here all came from a woman in her 30s in good health. Each CDR3 is given with its conserved first and last residue. D genes are given only for firm matches. A row's size may be missing; if present it is once, few, many or a size class.

cdr3_nt cdr3_aa clone_size d_call j_call v_call
TGCGCCAGCAGCTTGGTTTCAGGGGATGGCTACACCTTC CASSLVSGDGYTF NA NA TRBJ1-2 TRBV5-1
TGTGCCAGCAGCTTGGGTCCCAGGACGGGCCCGGGAGCGCCCCAGCATTTT CASSLGPRTGPGAPQHF NA NA TRBJ1-5 TRBV7-8
TGTGCCATCAGTGAGTTGGGGGACTCGGTGTACGAGCAGTACTTC CAISELGDSVYEQYF NA NA TRBJ2-7 TRBV10-3
TGTGCCAGCAGCTTCGGGAATGAGCAGTACTTC CASSFGNEQYF NA NA TRBJ2-7 TRBV5-4
TGTGCCACCAGCAGATACAGGTCAACTAATGAAAAACTGTTTTTT CATSRYRSTNEKLFF NA NA TRBJ1-4 TRBV15
TGTGCCAGCAGCTTGGGCAGCGGGACGGATACGCAGTATTTT CASSLGSGTDTQYF NA TRBD2 TRBJ2-3 TRBV5-4
TGTGCCAGCAGCTTAGCGGCGGGACAACACCCATCGCCCCAGCATTTT CASSLAAGQHPSPQHF NA NA TRBJ1-5 TRBV7-8
TGTGCCAGCAGTGCTGCTGACAGTCCCTCTGGAAACACCATATATTTT CASSAADSPSGNTIYF NA NA TRBJ1-3 TRBV28
TGTGCCAGCAGCTTAATAGCGGGAGTCTCATCCAATGAGCAGTTCTTC CASSLIAGVSSNEQFF NA TRBD2 TRBJ2-1 TRBV11-2
TGTGCCAGCAGTTTCGACCCCCGGGGTCAGCGCACCGGGGAGCTGTTTTTT CASSFDPRGQRTGELFF NA NA TRBJ2-2 TRBV27
TGTGCCAGCAGTAAAAGAGATACGCAGTATTTT CASSKRDTQYF NA NA TRBJ2-3 TRBV28
TGTGCCAGTAGTGTCGTTAAGGGACAGGGAGGAAAACTGTTTTTT CASSVVKGQGGKLFF NA TRBD1 TRBJ1-4 TRBV19
TGTGCCAGCAGCTTAGGCGGGAGTGCCACAGATACGCAGTATTTT CASSLGGSATDTQYF NA TRBD2 TRBJ2-3 TRBV7-9
TGTGCCAGTAGTATGGTGGCCGGGGAGCTGTTTTTT CASSMVAGELFF NA NA TRBJ2-2 TRBV19
TGTGCCAGCAGTCCCGCCGGCGAGGGGTATGGCTACACCTTC CASSPAGEGYGYTF NA NA TRBJ1-2 TRBV5-5
TGTGCTATGGGGGGCTACACCGGGGAGCTGTTTTTT CAMGGYTGELFF NA NA TRBJ2-2 TRBV25-1
TGCAGCGTTCAGACAGGGGAAGCATACACCATATATTTT CSVQTGEAYTIYF NA TRBD1 TRBJ1-3 TRBV29-1
TGTGCCAGTAGTTCTAACCGAGAGACCCAGTACTTC CASSSNRETQYF NA NA TRBJ2-5 TRBV19
TGCGCCAGCAGCCCGGCGGGACTAGCGGGAGGCCGGCCTACCTCTGGGGCCAACGTCCTGACTTTC CASSPAGLAGGRPTSGANVLTF once TRBD2 TRBJ2-6 TRBV5-1
TGTGCCAGCAGTTCGCGAACCCCCAACGAGCAGTACTTC CASSSRTPNEQYF NA NA TRBJ2-7 TRBV28
TGTGCCAGCAGTGAAGCGCGAGGGAATAGCAATCAGCCCCAGCATTTT CASSEARGNSNQPQHF NA NA TRBJ1-5 TRBV6-1
TGTGCCAGCAGGGAGGAGACAGTAGAGACCCAGTACTTC CASREETVETQYF once NA TRBJ2-5 TRBV2
TGTGCCAGCAGCTTAGGCCTATACAATGAGCAGTTCTTC CASSLGLYNEQFF NA NA TRBJ2-1 TRBV7-3
TGCGCCAGCACTAACCCTAGGGAGTCCTACGAGCAGTACTTC CASTNPRESYEQYF NA NA TRBJ2-7 TRBV5-1